These 22 T cell receptor beta chains were sequenced from one sample in a study of T cell repertoires in cytomegalovirus infection. TCRdb re-analysed the reads in MiXCR, keeping a single row per CDR3 protein. The table includes fewer than 1,000,000 distinct CDR3 sequences, around 29% detected once. Their specific antigens are unknown. The sequenced sample was cultured CD8+ T cells from PBMCs, obtained from culture after CMV antigen stimulation. The receptor source for this set is a human donor in good health (CMV status not recorded). Some clones in this sample may be carry-over from other donors' samples.

This rearrangement joins TRBV9 to TRBJ1-2, with 7 bases lining up with TRBD1. The CDR3 length is 16 residues. V lost 4 bases and J lost 0; bases outside the gene matches: 9. The germline gives CDR1 SGDLS, CDR2 YYNGEE. The CDR3 DNA reads TGTGCCAGCAGCACTTCGGACAGGACCTCTAACTATGGCTACACCTTC. Amino acids: CASSTSDRTSNYGYTF. The full variable domain, completed using reference TRBV9 and TRBJ1-2, is DSGVTQTPKHLITATGQRVTLRCSPRSGDLSVYWYQQSLDQGLQFLIQYYNGEERAKGNILERFSAQQFPDLHSELNLSSLELGDSALYFCASSTSDRTSNYGYTFGSGTRLTVV.

This clonotype was counted only a few times. This chain joins TRBV27 and TRBJ1-1, with D uncertain. The CDR3 runs 14 residues. V gave up 4 bases and J gave up 7 bases, with 16 bases separating them. Germline V lookup: CDR1 MNHEY, CDR2 SMNVEV (reference sequence). In nucleotides, the CDR3 is TGTGCCAGCAGTTCCACGATCGGCAGTTATGAAGCTTTCTTT. It specifies CASSSTIGSYEAFF.

The table lists this clonotype with a count of one. The J gene is TRBJ2-5, the V gene TRBV7-6; maybe TRBD2 (6 bases). CDR1 and CDR2 from the germline V gene are SGHVS and FNYEAQ. CDR3 size: 15 residues. The V end was cut by 5 bases, the J end by 3 bases, with 16 bases between. This chain's CDR3 is CASSHNPGGEETQYF. CDR3 nucleotides: TGTGCCAGCAGCCATAATCCGGGCGGGGAAGAGACCCAGTACTTC.

J is TRBJ2-7 and V is TRBV6-1, with 8 bases fitting TRBD2. CDR3 length: 17 residues. J lost 6 bases, V lost 2 bases, and 15 bases had no gene match. The germline gives CDR1 MNHNS, CDR2 SASEGT. The CDR3 loop is CASSETVLAVLPGEQYV. The CDR3, as DNA: TGTGCCAGCAGTGAAACGGTACTAGCGGTCCTCCCTGGCGAGCAGTACGTC.

This sequence joins TRBV6-5 and TRBJ1-2, with D hard to call. Germline loops: CDR1 MNHEY, CDR2 SVGAGI. Trimming pared 4 bases from V and 3 bases from J, leaving 15 bases between. This CDR3 comprises 15 residues. The CDR3 region has the DNA TGTGCCAGCAGTTCTTGGACGGGAGAAGACTATGGCTACACCTTC. It translates to CASSSWTGEDYGYTF.

The chain recombines TRBV15 with TRBJ2-7; unclear D gene. Looked up from germline, CDR1 is LNHNV and CDR2 is YYDKDF (reference sequence). Trimming took off 4 bases at V and 2 bases at J, with 9 bases between the two ends. The CDR3 has 13 amino acids. The CDR3 spells CATSTDIAYEQYV. In DNA form, the CDR3 reads TGTGCCACCAGCACAGACATTGCCTACGAGCAGTACGTC.

This clonotype was counted between two and nine times. The chain links TRBV4-2 to TRBJ2-3; tentative D call: TRBD2 (7 bases). Germline V gene lookup returns CDR1 LGHNA and CDR2 YNFKEQ. Trimming stripped 0 bases from V and 4 bases from J, with 20 bases between. The CDR3 runs 18 residues. CDR3 residues: CASSQDVEGGARADTQYF. The CDR3 nucleotides read TGTGCCAGCAGCCAAGATGTCGAGGGGGGGGCCAGGGCAGATACGCAGTATTTT.

Of note for this clonotype: A much larger clone lies a single base off, so this may be a read error. The chain links TRBV7-6 to TRBJ2-2; 11 bases map to TRBD1. Germline V gene lookup returns CDR1 SGHVS and CDR2 FNYEAQ. The CDR3 contains 18 residues. The CDR3 DNA reads TGTGCCAGCAGCTTACCCCGGACAGGGGGCACGAACACCAGGGAGCTGTTTTTT. Translating gives CASSLPRTGGTNTRELFF.

The chain employs TRBV27 and TRBJ1-2, with a tentative D call TRBD1 (6 bases). CDR1 and CDR2 (germline): MNHEY, SMNVEV (reference sequence). This CDR3 comprises 13 residues. V lost 6 bases and J lost 4, with 12 bases in between. The CDR3 coding sequence is TGTGCCAGCAGGACAGGCCGCTTCTATGGCTACACCTTC. This codes for CASRTGRFYGYTF.

This chain connects TRBV7-6 to TRBJ2-1; 10 bases match TRBD1. V lost 4 bases and J lost 12; bases outside the gene matches: 12. Germline lookup yields CDR1 SGHVS and CDR2 FNYEAQ. The CDR3 length is 15 residues. The DNA of the CDR3 is TGTGCCAGCAGCTCCCGGGACAGGGGTACAATGAGGCAGTTCTTC. This translates into CASSSRDRGTMRQFF.

This clonotype appeared a few times. The chain joins TRBV7-3 to TRBJ1-1, with 9 nucleotides matching TRBD1. Trimming removed 5 bases from V and 0 bases from J; junction bases left unmatched: 7. The germline gives CDR1 SGHTA, CDR2 FQGTGA. The CDR3 has 16 residues. The CDR3 DNA is TGTGCCAGCAGCACCCGGGACAGGGACTTGAACACTGAAGCTTTCTTT. Amino acids: CASSTRDRDLNTEAFF.

The sample holds many counts of this clonotype. The chain links TRBV7-3 to TRBJ2-1; TRBD2 aligns across 10 bases. The CDR3 totals 15 residues. Germline loops: CDR1 SGHTA, CDR2 FQGTGA. V lost 4 bases to trimming and J lost 8 bases; unmatched junction nucleotides: 8. In nucleotides, the CDR3 is TGTGCCAGCAGCTCAGCGGGGGGGCCCTTGGATGAGCAGTTCTTC. Translating it yields CASSSAGGPLDEQFF. The whole variable domain, remainder taken from reference TRBV7-3 and TRBJ2-1, is GAGVSQTPSNKVTEKGKYVELRCDPISGHTALYWYRQSLGQGPEFLIYFQGTGAADDSGLPNDRFFAVRPEGSVSTLKIQRTERGDSAVYLCASSSAGGPLDEQFFGPGTRLTVL.

The chain uses TRBV4-1 and TRBJ2-3; 11 bases are a match to TRBD2. The trim removed 1 base at V and 0 bases at J, leaving 9 bases unmatched. CDR3 length: 19 amino acids. Germline loops: CDR1 MGHRA, CDR2 YSYEKL. The CDR3 DNA reads TGCGCCAGCAGCCAAGTGGCTAGCGGGGGGATCCTTAGCACAGATACGCAGTATTTT. It encodes CASSQVASGGILSTDTQYF.

The chain couples TRBV6-1 to TRBJ2-4, with D possibly being TRBD1 (5 bases). V was pared by 6 bases and J by 2 bases, with 14 bases between. CDR1 is MNHNS and CDR2 is SASEGT in the germline V gene. The CDR3 totals 15 residues. For the CDR3, the DNA is TGTGCCAGCAGGGCCAGGGCAGCACCCAAAAACATTCAGTACTTC. Protein: CASRARAAPKNIQYF.

The chain combines TRBV14 with TRBJ2-3; D is unresolved. Trimming removed 0 bases from V and 4 bases from J, with 11 bases in between. Per the germline V gene, CDR1 is SGHDN and CDR2 is FVKESK. The CDR3 length is 15 residues. The CDR3 loop is CASSQEFSSADTQYF. The DNA for the CDR3 is TGTGCCAGCAGCCAAGAGTTCTCCAGTGCAGATACGCAGTATTTT.

The rearrangement joins TRBV7-6 to TRBJ2-2, with 8 bases fitting TRBD2. V dropped 5 bases and J dropped 1; count of bases not matched to a gene: 18. Germline V gives CDR1 SGHVS, CDR2 FNYEAQ. The CDR3 totals 20 residues. CDR3: CASSPLRGERGLWNTGELFF. DNA of the CDR3: TGTGCCAGCAGCCCTCTCAGGGGCGAGCGGGGGCTTTGGAACACCGGGGAGCTGTTTTTT.

This sequence joins TRBV4-1 and TRBJ1-1; 9 bases are a match to TRBD1. Per the germline V gene, CDR1 is MGHRA and CDR2 is YSYEKL. This CDR3 is 14 amino acids long. Germline trimming cut 3 bases from V and 6 bases from J; bases unmatched to any gene: 5. For the CDR3, the DNA is TGCGCCAGCAGCCAGTACAGGGGGCAGGCTGAAGCTTTCTTT. Translating gives CASSQYRGQAEAFF.

The chain is built from TRBV6-5 and TRBJ1-5; D might be TRBD1 (6 bases). CDR3 length: 14 amino acids. Germline CDR1 MNHEY, CDR2 SVGAGI. Between the trimmed V and J ends, which lost 0 bases and 7 bases, there was a span of 10 bases. DNA for the CDR3: TGTGCCAGCAGTTACTCGGCAGGGGTACAGCCCCAGCATTTT. It encodes CASSYSAGVQPQHF.

This rearrangement joins TRBV19 to TRBJ2-7; the match to TRBD1 covers 7 bases. The CDR3 length is 15 residues. V was pared by 6 bases and J by 4 bases, with 12 bases of the junction left unmatched. Germline CDR1 and CDR2: LNHDA and SQIVND (reference sequence). The chain's CDR3 is CASSPRRGLNYEQYF. The CDR3 DNA reads as TGTGCCAGTAGCCCCCGAAGGGGGCTAAATTACGAGCAGTACTTC. Complete variable domain (other parts from reference TRBV19 and TRBJ2-7): DGGITQSPKYLFRKEGQNVTLSCEQNLNHDAMYWYRQDPGQGLRLIYYSQIVNDFQKGDIAEGYSVSREKKESFPLTVTSAQKNPTAFYLCASSPRRGLNYEQYFGPGTRLTVT.

This clonotype appeared many times. This sequence joins TRBV7-9 and TRBJ2-1; 8 bases line up with TRBD2. The J segment lost 2 bases and the V segment lost 5 bases, leaving 17 bases of the junction unmatched. This CDR3 has 19 amino acids. The germline gives CDR1 SEHNR, CDR2 FQNEAQ (reference sequence). CDR3 region: CASSPGDGGANMPYNEQFF. The CDR3 DNA is TGTGCCAGCAGCCCTGGCGACGGGGGGGCCAATATGCCCTACAATGAGCAGTTCTTC.

The V call is TRBV6-6, the J call TRBJ2-1; no clear D gene. V lost 8 bases to trimming and J lost 9 bases, with 11 bases between them. The CDR3 totals 11 residues. The germline V gene encodes CDR1 MNHNY and CDR2 SVGAGI (reference sequence). The CDR3 loop is CASARTGEQFF. In DNA form, the CDR3 reads TGTGCCAGCGCACGAACTGGTGAGCAGTTCTTC.

V usage is TRBV27 and J usage is TRBJ2-2, with D maybe TRBD1 (6 bases). The CDR3 has 14 amino acids. Trimming left V 4 bases short and J 4 bases short, with 10 bases between. Germline V gene data show CDR1 as MNHEY and CDR2 as SMNVEV (reference sequence). This chain's CDR3 is CASSSGTTTGELFF. CDR3 bases: TGTGCCAGCAGTTCCGGGACAACCACCGGGGAGCTGTTTTTT.